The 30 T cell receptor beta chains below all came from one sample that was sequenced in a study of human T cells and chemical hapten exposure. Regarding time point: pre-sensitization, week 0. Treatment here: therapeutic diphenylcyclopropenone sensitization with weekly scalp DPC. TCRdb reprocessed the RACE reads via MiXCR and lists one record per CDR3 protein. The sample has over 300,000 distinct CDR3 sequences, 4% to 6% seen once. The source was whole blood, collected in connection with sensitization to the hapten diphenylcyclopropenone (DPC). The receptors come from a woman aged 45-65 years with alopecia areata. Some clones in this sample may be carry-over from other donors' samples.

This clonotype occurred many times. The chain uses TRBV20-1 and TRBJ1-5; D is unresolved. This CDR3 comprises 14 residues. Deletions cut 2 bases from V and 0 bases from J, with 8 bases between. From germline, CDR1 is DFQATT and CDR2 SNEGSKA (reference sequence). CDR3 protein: CSARQAYSNQPQHF. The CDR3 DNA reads TGCAGTGCTAGACAAGCCTATAGCAATCAGCCCCAGCATTTT.

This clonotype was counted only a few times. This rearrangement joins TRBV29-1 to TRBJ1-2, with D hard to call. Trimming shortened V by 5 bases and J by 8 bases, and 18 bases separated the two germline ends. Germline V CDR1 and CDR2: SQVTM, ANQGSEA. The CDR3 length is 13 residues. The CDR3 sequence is CSVWTISSEGYTF. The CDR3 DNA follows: TGCAGCGTTTGGACGATTTCCTCGGAGGGCTACACCTTC.

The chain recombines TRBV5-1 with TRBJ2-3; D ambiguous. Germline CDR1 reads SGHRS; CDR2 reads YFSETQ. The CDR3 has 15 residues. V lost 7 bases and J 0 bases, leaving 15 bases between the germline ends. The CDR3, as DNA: TGCGCCAGCTTCCTAGGTAGCCTTAGCACAGATACGCAGTATTTT. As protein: CASFLGSLSTDTQYF.

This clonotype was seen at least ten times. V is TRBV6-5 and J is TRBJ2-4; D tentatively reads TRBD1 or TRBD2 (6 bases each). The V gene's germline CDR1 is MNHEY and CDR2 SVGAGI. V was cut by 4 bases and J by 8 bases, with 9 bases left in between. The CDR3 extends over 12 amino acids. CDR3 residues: CASSSRGDIQYF. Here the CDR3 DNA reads TGTGCCAGCAGTTCAAGGGGGGACATTCAGTACTTC.

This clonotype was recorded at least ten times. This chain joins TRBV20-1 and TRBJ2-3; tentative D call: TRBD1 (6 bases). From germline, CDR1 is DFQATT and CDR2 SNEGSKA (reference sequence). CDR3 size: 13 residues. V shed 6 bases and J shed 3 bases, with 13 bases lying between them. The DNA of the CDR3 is TGCAGTGCCGTGGGTAGGGGGACAGATACGCAGTATTTT. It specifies CSAVGRGTDTQYF.

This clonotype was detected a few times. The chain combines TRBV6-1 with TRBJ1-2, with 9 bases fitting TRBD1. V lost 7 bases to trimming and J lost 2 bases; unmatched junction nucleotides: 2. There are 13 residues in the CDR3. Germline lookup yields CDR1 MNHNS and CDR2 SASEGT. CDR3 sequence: CASITGGNYGYTF. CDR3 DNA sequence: TGTGCCAGCATCACAGGGGGCAACTATGGCTACACCTTC.

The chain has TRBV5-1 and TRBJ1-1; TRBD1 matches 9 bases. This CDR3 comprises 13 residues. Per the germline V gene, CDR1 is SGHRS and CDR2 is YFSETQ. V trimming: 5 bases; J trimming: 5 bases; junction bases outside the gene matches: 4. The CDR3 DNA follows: TGCGCCAGCAGGGGACAGGGAGTGACTGAAGCTTTCTTT. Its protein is CASRGQGVTEAFF.

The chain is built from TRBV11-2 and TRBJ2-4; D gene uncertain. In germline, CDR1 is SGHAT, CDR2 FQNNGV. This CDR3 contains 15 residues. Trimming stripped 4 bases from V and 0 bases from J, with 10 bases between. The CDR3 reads CASSSQTLAKNIQYF. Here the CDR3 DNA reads TGTGCCAGCAGCTCCCAGACCCTAGCCAAAAACATTCAGTACTTC. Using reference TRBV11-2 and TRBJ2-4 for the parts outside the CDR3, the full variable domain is EAGVAQSPRYKIIEKRQSVAFWCNPISGHATLYWYQQILGQGPKLLIQFQNNGVVDDSQLPKDRFSAERLKGVDSTLKIQPAKLEDSAVYLCASSSQTLAKNIQYFGAGTRLSVL.

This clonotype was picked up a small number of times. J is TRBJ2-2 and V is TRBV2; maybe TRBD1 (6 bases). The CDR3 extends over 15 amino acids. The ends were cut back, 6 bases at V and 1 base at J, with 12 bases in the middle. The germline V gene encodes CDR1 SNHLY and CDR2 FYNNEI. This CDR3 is CASRSQGMNTGELFF. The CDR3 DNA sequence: TGTGCCAGCAGGTCCCAGGGGATGAACACCGGGGAGCTGTTTTTT.

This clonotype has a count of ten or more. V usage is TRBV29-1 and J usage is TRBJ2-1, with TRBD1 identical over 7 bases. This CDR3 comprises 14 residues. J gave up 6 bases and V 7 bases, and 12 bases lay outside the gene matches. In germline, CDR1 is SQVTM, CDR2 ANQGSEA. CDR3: CSAEGRGIGNEQFF. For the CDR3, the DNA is TGCAGCGCCGAGGGCAGGGGGATCGGCAATGAGCAGTTCTTC.

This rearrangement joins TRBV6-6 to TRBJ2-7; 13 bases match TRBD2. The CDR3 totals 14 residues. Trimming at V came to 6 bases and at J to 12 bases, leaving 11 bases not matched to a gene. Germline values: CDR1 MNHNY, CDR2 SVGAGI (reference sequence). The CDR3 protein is CASSPGLAGFNPYF. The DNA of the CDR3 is TGTGCCAGCAGCCCGGGACTAGCGGGATTCAACCCGTACTTC.

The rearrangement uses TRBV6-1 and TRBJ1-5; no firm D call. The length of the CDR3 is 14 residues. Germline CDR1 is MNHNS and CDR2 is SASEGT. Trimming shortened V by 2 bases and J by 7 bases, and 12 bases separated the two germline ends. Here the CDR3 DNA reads TGTGCCAGCAGTGAAACAATTTTTAGGCAGCCCCAGCATTTT. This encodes CASSETIFRQPQHF.

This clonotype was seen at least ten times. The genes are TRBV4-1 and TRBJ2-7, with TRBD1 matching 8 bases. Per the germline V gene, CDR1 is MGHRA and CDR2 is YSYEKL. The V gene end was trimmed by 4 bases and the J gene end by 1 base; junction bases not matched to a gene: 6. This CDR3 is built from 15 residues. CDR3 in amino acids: CASSPGGQGSYEQYF. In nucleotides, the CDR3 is TGCGCCAGCAGCCCCGGAGGACAGGGATCCTACGAGCAGTACTTC.

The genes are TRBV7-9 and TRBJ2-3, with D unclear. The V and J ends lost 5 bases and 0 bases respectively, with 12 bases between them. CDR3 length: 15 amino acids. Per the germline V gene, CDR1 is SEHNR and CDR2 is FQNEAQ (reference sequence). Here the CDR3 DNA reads TGTGCCAGCAGCATGCAAACCGGTAGCACAGATACGCAGTATTTT. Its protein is CASSMQTGSTDTQYF.

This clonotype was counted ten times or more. The CDR3 region is CASSIDTSGAYEQYF. Here the CDR3 DNA reads TGTGCCAGTAGTATAGACACTAGCGGTGCCTACGAGCAGTACTTC. The J gene is TRBJ2-7, the V gene TRBV19, with 8 bases identical to TRBD2. V shed 0 bases and J 2 bases; nucleotides not matched to a gene: 3. The CDR3 extends over 15 amino acids. Germline loops: CDR1 LNHDA, CDR2 SQIVND (reference sequence).

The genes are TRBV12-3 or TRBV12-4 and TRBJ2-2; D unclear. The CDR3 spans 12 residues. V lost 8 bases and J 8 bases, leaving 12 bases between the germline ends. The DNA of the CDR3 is TGTGCCAGCTGGTTCCCGAGGGGGGAGCTGTTTTTT. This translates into CASWFPRGELFF.

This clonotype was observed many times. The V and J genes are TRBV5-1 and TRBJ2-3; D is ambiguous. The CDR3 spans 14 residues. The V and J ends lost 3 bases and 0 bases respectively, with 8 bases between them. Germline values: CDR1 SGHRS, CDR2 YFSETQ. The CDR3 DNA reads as TGCGCCAGCAGCTCCACAGAGAGCACAGATACGCAGTATTTT. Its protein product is CASSSTESTDTQYF. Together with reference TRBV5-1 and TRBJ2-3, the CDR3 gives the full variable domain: KAGVTQTPRYLIKTRGQQVTLSCSPISGHRSVSWYQQTPGQGLQFLFEYFSETQRNKGNFPGRFSGRQFSNSRSEMNVSTLELGDSALYLCASSSTESTDTQYFGPGTRLTVL.

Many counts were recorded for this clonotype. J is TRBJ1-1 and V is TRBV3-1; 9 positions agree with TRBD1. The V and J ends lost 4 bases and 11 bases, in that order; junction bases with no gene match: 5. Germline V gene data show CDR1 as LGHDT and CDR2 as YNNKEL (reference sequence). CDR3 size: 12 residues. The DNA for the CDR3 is TGTGCCAGCAGCCCTCAGGACAGGGGTGCTTTCTTT. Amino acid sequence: CASSPQDRGAFF.

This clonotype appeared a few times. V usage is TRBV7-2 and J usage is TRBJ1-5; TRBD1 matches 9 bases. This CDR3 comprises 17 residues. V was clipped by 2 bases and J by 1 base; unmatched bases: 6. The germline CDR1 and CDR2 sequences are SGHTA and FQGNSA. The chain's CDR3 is CASSLQTGGWSNQPQHF. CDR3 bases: TGTGCCAGCAGCTTACAGACAGGGGGTTGGAGCAATCAGCCCCAGCATTTT. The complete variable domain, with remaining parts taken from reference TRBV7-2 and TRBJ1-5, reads GAGVSQSPSNKVTEKGKDVELRCDPISGHTALYWYRQSLGQGLEFLIYFQGNSAPDKSGLPSDRFSAERTGGSVSTLTIQRTQQEDSAVYLCASSLQTGGWSNQPQHFGDGTRLSIL.

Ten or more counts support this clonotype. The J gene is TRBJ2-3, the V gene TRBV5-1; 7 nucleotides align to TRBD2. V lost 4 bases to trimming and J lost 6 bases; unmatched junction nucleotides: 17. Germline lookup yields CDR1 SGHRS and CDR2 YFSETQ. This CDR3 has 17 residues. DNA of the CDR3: TGCGCCAGCAGCCGCGGCGTGACTAGCCGGGGGTCGGATACGCAGTATTTT. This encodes CASSRGVTSRGSDTQYF.

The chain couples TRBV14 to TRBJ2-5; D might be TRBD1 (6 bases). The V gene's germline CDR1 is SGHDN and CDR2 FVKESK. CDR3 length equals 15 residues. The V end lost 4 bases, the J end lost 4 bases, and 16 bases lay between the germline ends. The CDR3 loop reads CASSLLGATGETQYF. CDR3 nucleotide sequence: TGTGCCAGCAGCCTTTTGGGGGCTACCGGAGAGACCCAGTACTTC.

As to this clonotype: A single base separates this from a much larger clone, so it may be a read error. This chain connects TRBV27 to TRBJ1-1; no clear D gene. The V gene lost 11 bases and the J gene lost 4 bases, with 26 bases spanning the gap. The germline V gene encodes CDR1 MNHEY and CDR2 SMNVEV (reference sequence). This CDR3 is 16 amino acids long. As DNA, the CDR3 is TGTGCCGGCTTCCCCACCCCATTAGGTCGGGGCACTGAAGCTTTCTTT. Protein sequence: CAGFPTPLGRGTEAFF.

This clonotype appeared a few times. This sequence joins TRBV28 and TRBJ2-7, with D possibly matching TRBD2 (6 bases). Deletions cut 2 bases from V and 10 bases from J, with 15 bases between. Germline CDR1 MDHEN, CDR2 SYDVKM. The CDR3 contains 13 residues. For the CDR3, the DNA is TGTGCCAGCAGTTTAGGGGGGACTCGGGGCCAGTACTTC. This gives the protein CASSLGGTRGQYF.

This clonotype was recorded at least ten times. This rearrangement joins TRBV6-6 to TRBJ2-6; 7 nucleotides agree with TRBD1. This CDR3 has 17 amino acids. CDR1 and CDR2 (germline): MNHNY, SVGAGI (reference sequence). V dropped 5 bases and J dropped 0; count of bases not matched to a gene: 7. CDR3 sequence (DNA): TGTGCCAGCAGTACCCCGGGACAGCGCTCTGGGGCCAACGTCCTGACTTTC. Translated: CASSTPGQRSGANVLTF.

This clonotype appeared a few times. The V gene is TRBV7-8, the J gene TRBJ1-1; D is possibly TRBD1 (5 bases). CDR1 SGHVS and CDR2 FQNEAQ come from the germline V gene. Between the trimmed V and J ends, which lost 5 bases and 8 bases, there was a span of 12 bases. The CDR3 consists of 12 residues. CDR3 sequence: CASSAGTSEAFF. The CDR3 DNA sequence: TGTGCCAGCAGCGCCGGGACGTCAGAAGCTTTCTTT. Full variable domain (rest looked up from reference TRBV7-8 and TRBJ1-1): GAGVSQSPRYKVAKRGQDVALRCDPISGHVSLFWYQQALGQGPEFLTYFQNEAQLDKSGLPSDRFFAERPEGSVSTLKIQRTQQEDSAVYLCASSAGTSEAFFGQGTRLTVV.

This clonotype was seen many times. The CDR3 protein is CASSVLQESYNEQFF. The CDR3, as DNA: TGTGCCAGCAGCGTATTGCAGGAGTCCTACAATGAGCAGTTCTTC. The chain recombines TRBV9 with TRBJ2-1; no firm D call. Germline V gene sequence: CDR1 SGDLS, CDR2 YYNGEE. V lost 1 base and J lost 1, with 9 bases in between. The CDR3 sequence is 15 residues long.

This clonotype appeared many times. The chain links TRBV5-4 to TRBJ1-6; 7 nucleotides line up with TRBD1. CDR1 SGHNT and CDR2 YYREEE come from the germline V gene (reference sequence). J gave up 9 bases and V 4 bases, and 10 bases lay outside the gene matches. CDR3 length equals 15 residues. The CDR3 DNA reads TGTGCCAGCAGCCCTGGGACAGAATACAGTTCACCCCTCCACTTT. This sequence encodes CASSPGTEYSSPLHF.

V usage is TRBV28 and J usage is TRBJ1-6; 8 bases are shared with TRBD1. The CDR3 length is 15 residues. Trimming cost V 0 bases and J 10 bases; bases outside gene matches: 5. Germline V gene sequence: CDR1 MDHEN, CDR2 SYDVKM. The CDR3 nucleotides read TGTGCCAGCAGTTTATGGCAGGGGGCTAGGTCACCCCTCCACTTT. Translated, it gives CASSLWQGARSPLHF.

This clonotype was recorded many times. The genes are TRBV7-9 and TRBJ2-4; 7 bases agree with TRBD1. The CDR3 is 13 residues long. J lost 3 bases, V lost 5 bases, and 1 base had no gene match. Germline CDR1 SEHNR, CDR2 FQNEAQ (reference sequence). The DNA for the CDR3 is TGTGCCAGCAGCGGGACAGACAAAAACATTCAGTACTTC. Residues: CASSGTDKNIQYF.

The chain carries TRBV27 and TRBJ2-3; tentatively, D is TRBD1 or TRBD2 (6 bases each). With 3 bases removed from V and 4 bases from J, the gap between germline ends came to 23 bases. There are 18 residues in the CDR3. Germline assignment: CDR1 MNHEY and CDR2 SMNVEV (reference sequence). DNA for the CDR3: TGTGCCAGCAGTTTCTCACCGCCGAGTATCGGGGGCGCAGATACGCAGTATTTT. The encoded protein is CASSFSPPSIGGADTQYF.